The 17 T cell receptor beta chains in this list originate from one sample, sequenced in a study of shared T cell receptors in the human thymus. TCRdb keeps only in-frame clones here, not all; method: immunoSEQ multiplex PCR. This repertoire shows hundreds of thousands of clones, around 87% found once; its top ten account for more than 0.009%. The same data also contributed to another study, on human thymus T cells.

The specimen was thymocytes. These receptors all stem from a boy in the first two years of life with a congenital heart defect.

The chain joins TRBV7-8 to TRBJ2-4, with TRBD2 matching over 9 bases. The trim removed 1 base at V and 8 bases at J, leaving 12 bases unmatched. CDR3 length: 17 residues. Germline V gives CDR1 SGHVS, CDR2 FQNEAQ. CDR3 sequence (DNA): TGTGCCAGCAGCTTAGGAGGGGTTAGCGGGAGTTCGGACATTCAGTACTTC. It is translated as CASSLGGVSGSSDIQYF.

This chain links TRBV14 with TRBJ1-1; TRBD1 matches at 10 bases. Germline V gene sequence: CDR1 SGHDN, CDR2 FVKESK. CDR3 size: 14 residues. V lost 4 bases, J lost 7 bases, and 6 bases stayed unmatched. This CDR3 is CASSLGQGKIEAFF. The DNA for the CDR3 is TGTGCCAGCAGCCTGGGACAGGGGAAGATTGAAGCTTTCTTT.

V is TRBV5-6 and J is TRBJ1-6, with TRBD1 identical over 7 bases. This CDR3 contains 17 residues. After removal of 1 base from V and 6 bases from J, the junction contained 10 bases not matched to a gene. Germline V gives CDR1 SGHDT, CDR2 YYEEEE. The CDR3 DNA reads TGTGCCAGCAGCTTGTGTTGCACAGGGGTTTGTAATTCACCCCTCCACTTT. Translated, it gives CASSLCCTGVCNSPLHF.

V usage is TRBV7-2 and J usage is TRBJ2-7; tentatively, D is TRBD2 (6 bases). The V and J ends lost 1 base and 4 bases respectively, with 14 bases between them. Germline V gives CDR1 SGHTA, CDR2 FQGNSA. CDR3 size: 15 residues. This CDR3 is CASSLEGRGTYEQYF. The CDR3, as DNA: TGTGCCAGCAGCTTAGAGGGGCGGGGTACTTACGAGCAGTACTTC.

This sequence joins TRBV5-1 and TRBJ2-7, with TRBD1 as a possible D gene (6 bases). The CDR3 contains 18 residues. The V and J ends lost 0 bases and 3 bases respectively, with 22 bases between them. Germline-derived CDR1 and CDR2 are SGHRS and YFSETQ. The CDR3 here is CASSLALVGQRIFYEQYF. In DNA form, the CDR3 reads TGCGCCAGCAGCTTGGCCTTAGTGGGACAAAGGATCTTCTACGAGCAGTACTTC.

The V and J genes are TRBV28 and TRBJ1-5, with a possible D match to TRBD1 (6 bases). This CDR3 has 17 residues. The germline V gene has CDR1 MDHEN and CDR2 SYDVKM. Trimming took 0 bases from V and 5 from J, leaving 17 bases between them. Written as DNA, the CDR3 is TGTGCCAGCAGTTTATGGGCCCACAGGGTCCAGGATCAGCCCCAGCATTTT. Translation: CASSLWAHRVQDQPQHF.

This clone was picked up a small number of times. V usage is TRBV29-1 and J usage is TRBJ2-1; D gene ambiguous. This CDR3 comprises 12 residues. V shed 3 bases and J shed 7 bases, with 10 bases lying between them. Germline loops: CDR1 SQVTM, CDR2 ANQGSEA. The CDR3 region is CSVEFRSNEQFF. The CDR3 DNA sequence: TGCAGCGTTGAGTTCAGGTCGAATGAGCAGTTCTTC.

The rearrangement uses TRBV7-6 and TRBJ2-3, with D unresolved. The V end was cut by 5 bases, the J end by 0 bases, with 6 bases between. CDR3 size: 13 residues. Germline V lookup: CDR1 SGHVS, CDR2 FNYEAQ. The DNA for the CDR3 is TGTGCCAGCAGCCCCGGGAGCACAGATACGCAGTATTTT. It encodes CASSPGSTDTQYF. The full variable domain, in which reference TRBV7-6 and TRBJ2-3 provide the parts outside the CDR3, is GAGVSQSPRYKVTKRGQDVALRCDPISGHVSLYWYRQALGQGPEFLTYFNYEAQQDKSGLPNDRFSAERPEGSISTLTIQRTEQRDSAMYRCASSPGSTDTQYFGPGTRLTVL.

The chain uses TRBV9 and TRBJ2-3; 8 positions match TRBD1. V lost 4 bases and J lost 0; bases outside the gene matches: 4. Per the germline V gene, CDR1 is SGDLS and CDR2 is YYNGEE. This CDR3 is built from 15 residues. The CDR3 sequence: CASSNGQGSTDTQYF. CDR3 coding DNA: TGTGCCAGCAGCAACGGACAGGGTAGCACAGATACGCAGTATTTT.

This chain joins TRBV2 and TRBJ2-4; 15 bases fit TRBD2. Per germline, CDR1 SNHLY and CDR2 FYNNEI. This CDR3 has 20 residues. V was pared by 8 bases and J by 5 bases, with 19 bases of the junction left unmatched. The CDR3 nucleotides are TGTGCCAGCGCCCTAACCAACAGGACTAGCGGGGGGGGCAACCAAAACATTCAGTACTTC. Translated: CASALTNRTSGGGNQNIQYF. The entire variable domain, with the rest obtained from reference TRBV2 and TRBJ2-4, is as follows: EPEVTQTPSHQVTQMGQEVILRCVPISNHLYFYWYRQILGQKVEFLVSFYNNEISEKSEIFDDQFSVERPDGSNFTLKIRSTKLEDSAMYFCASALTNRTSGGGNQNIQYFGAGTRLSVL.

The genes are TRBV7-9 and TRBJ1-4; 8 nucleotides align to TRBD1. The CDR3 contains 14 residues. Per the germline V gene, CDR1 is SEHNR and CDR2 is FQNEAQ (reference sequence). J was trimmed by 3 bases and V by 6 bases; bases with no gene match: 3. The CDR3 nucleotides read TGTGCCAGCAGTTCACAGGGGGCTAATGAAAAACTGTTTTTT. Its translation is CASSSQGANEKLFF. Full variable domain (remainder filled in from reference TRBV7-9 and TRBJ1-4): DTGVSQNPRHKITKRGQNVTFRCDPISEHNRLYWYRQTLGQGPEFLTYFQNEAQLEKSRLLSDRFSAERPKGSFSTLEIQRTEQGDSAMYLCASSSQGANEKLFFGSGTQLSVL.

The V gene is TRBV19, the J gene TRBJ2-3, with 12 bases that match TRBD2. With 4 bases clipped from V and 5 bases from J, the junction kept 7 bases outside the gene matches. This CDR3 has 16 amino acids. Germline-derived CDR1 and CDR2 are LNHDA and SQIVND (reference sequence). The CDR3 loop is CASSTLAGGRKDTQYF. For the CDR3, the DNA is TGTGCCAGTAGTACCCTAGCGGGGGGGCGGAAAGATACGCAGTATTTT.

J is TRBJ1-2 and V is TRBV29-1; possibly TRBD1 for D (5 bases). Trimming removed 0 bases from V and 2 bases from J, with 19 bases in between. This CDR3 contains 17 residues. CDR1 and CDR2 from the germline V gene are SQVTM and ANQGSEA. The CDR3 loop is CSVEDWGGAETNYGYTF. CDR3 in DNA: TGCAGCGTTGAAGATTGGGGTGGGGCAGAAACAAACTATGGCTACACCTTC.

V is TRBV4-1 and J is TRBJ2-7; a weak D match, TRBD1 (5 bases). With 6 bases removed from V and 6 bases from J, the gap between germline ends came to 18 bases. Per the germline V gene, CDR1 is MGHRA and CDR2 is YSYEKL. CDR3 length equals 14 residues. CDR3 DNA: TGCGCCAGCAGAGACAGAAACGCTAGTGGCGAGCAGTACTTC. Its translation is CASRDRNASGEQYF.

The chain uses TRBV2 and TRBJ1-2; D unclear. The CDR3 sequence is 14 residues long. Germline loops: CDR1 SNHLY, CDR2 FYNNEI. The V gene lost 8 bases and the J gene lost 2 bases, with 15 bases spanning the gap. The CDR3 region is CASEGLLLNYGYTF. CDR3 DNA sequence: TGTGCCAGCGAGGGCCTTCTGCTGAACTATGGCTACACCTTC.

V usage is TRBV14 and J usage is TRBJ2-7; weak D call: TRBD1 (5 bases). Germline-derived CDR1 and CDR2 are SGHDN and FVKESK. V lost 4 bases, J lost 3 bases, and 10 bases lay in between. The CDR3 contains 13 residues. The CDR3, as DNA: TGTGCCAGCAGCCGGGGCCCCTACTACGAGCAGTACTTC. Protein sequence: CASSRGPYYEQYF. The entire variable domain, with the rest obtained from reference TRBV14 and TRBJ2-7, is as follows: EAGVTQFPSHSVIEKGQTVTLRCDPISGHDNLYWYRRVMGKEIKFLLHFVKESKQDESGMPNNRFLAERTGGTYSTLKVQPAELEDSGVYFCASSRGPYYEQYFGPGTRLTVT.

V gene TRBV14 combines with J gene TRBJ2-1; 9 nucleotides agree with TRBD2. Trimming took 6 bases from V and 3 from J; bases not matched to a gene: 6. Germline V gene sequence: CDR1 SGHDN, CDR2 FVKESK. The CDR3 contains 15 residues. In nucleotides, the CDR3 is TGTGCCAGCAGAGCTACTAGCGGGTTCTACAATGAGCAGTTCTTC. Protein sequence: CASRATSGFYNEQFF.